This TCR beta chain was identified in a study of T cells after posttransplantation cyclophosphamide. The study's findings and limits: Donor CD8+ memory clones often dominated recipient blood repertoires at later times.

Cyclophosphamide on days +3 and +4 followed busulfan-fludarabine conditioning and a marrow graft. The assay was immunoSEQ multiplex PCR, and TCRdb's table has in-frame clones only and misses some. The sample has 4,000 or so clones; roughly 77% are singletons. CDR1 is MNHEY, CDR2 SMNVEV, per germline (reference sequence). Trimming took 2 bases from V and 4 from J, leaving 11 bases between them. The CDR3 extends over 14 amino acids. On this clone: Its matching antigen is unknown.

The rearrangement joins TRBV27 to TRBJ1-2; D is possibly TRBD1 (6 bases). The sample consisted of PBMCs, taken after an allogeneic stem cell transplant with post-transplant cyclophosphamide. This receptor was identified in a female patient aged 50-60 years who received an allogeneic stem cell transplant from a related donor, was CMV-positive, and had no GVHD. Some T cells may be provided by the graft donor. For the CDR3, the DNA is TGTGCCAGCAGTTTAATCGGCAGGGGCTATGGCTACACCTTC. It specifies CASSLIGRGYGYTF.